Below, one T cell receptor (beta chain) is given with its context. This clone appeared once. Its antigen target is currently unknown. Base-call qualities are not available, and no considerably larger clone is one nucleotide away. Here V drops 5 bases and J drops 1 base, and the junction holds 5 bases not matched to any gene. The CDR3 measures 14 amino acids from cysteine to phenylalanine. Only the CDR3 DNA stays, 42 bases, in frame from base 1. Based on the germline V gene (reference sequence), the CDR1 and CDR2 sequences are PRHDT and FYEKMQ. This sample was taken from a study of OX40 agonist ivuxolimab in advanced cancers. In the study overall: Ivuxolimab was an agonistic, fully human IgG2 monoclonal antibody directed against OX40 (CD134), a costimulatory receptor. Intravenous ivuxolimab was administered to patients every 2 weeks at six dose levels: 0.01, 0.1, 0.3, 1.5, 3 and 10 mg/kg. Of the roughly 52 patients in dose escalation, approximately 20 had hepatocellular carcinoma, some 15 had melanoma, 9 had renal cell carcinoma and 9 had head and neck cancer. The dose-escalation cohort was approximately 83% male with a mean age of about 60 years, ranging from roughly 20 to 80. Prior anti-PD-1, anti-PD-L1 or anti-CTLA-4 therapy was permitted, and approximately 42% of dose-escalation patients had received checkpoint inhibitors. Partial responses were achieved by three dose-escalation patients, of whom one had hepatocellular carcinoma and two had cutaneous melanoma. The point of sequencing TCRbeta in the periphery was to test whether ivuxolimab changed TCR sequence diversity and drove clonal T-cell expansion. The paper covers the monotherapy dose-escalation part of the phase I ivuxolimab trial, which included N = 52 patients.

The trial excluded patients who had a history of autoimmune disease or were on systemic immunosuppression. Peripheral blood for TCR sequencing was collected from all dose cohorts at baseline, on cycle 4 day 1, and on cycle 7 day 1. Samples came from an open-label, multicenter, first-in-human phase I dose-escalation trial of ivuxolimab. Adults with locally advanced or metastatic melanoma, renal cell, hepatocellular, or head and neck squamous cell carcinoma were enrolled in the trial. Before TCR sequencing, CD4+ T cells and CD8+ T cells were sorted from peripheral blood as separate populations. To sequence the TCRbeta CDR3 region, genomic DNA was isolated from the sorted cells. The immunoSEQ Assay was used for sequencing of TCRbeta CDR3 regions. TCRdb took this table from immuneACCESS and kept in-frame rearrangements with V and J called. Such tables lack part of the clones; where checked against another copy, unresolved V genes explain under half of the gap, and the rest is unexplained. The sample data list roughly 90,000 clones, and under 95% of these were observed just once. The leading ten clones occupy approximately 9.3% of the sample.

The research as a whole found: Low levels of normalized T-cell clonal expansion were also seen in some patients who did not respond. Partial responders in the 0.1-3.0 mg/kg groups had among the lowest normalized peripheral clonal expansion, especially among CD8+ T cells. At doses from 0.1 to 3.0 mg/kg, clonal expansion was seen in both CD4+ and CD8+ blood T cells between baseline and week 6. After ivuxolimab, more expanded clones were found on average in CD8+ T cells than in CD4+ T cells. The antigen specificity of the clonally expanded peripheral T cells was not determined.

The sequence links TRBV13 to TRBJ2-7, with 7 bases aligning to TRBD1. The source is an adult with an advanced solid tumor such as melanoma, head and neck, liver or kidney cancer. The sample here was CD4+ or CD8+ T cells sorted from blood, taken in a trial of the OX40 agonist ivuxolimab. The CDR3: CASSPRDSSYEQYF. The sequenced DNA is TGTGCCAGCAGCCCCCGGGACAGTTCCTACGAGCAGTACTTC.